This T cell receptor (beta chain) was recorded in a study of T cell clonotyping in hematopoietic cell transplantation (dated by TCRdb to about 2021). With respect to the entire study: A total of roughly 130 blood samples were collected in the study from 35 to 45 consecutive transplant recipients and their related donors. Recruitment of patients was conducted between 2015 and 2017, and follow-up was continued until late 2020 or death. Broader findings and caveats from the paper: Broader posttransplant TCR repertoire diversity was predicted by donor and pretransplant recipient Inverse Simpson Index values. Overlap with donor repertoires was found for only a small fraction of recipient repertoires, with over 95% found to appear de novo at the given depth. A decrease in recipient TCR diversity was observed after transplant, and a progressive increase in pathologically expanded clonotypes was seen from day 30 to day 180. The sample size was limited and the cells went unsorted, which meant the CD4 and CD8 repertoire contributions could not be told apart.

Related transplant donors provided blood samples for TCR beta sequencing. Nuclei Lysis Solution was used to extract genomic DNA from fresh or cryopreserved unfractionated peripheral blood mononuclear cells. With the immunoSEQ assay, which is a bias-controlled multiplex PCR relying on V- and J-specific primers, TCR beta CDR3 regions were amplified from genomic DNA. A proprietary barcode and Illumina adapter sequences were added to the CDR3 amplicons in a second PCR step. CDR3 libraries were sequenced on an Illumina MiSeq instrument. In the authors' own workflow: immunoSEQ Analyzer 3.0 was used for export and quality control, with R Bioconductor and Immunarch used for downstream analyses. Repertoire metrics were calculated using only productive rearrangements within the normalized downsampled data set. Clonotypes larger than 5 templates in the normalized cohort were defined as pathologically expanded. Repertoire diversity was measured with the Inverse Simpson Index. The non-normalized data set was used for CMV-specificity analyses so that all clonotypes could be captured. TCRdb took over this immuneACCESS table, retaining in-frame rearrangements with V and J assigned. Such tables are incomplete; in checked studies, under half of the missing clones stem from an unresolved V gene, and the remainder is unexplained. D and trimming come from the DNA, and the V and J calls and clone size come from that table. Across this sample there are about 69,000 clones, with roughly 94% seen only once. The biggest ten clones account for about 1.5% of the sample.

As concerns this clone: This clone's antigen is unknown. Per-base quality was not reported, and no clone a single base away is much larger than it.

Here V drops 0 bases and J drops 6 bases, and the junction holds 2 bases not matched to any gene. Sequences MNHEY (CDR1) and SMNVEV (CDR2) are obtained from the germline V gene (reference sequence). The CDR3 contains 14 residues, cysteine and phenylalanine counted. Solely the CDR3 DNA is kept, with 42 bases framed from the first base. The rearranged chain carries TRBV27 and TRBJ2-7; TRBD2 aligns with 10 central bases. The TCR sequence derives from a man in his fifties in good health. Some clones in this sample may be carry-over from other donors' samples. The sample was peripheral blood mononuclear cells. The CDR3 protein: CASSLSTSGFEQYF. The bases are TGTGCCAGCAGTTTATCGACTAGCGGGTTCGAGCAGTACTTC.